This TCR beta chain comes out of a study of cytomegalovirus exposure and HLA in healthy donors. Turning to the study itself: HLA-typed donors contributed approximately 86 million unique TCRs, which were held in an early data release. Study conclusions and caveats: With high specificity and sensitivity, the classifier reportedly diagnosed cytomegalovirus status.

Germline lookup yields CDR1 LNHNV and CDR2 YYDKDF (reference sequence). The CDR3 is 14 amino acids. The germline V and J ends were trimmed by 5 bases and 6 bases, with 13 bases remaining between them. This clone was counted between two and nine times. Antigen unknown. The primer mix had 60 Vbeta and 13 Jbeta primers. Produced via immunoSEQ multiplex PCR; TCRdb's table is partial and in-frame only. The data show about 190,000 clones, over 60% seen once. This TCR derives from a man aged 25 to 45 in good health and CMV-seropositive. This rearrangement joins TRBV15 to TRBJ2-2; D perhaps matches TRBD2 (5 bases). Sequencing used PBMCs. The CDR3 loop reads CATSPMGGPGELFF. The CDR3 bases are TGTGCCACCAGCCCCATGGGCGGGCCCGGGGAGCTGTTTTTT.